The source of this T cell receptor beta chain is a study of T-cell memory formation after mild COVID-19. The CDR3 runs 16 residues. Deletions cut 5 bases from V and 0 bases from J, with 11 bases between. CDR1 LNHDA and CDR2 SQIVND come from the germline V gene (reference sequence). TCRdb called the 5' RACE reads again in MiXCR, with one record for every CDR3 protein. The repertoire holds about 540,000 distinct CDR3 sequences, around 21% seen once, with around an eighth in the top ten. Only a few counts were recorded for this clonotype. The chain combines TRBV19 with TRBJ2-6; D gene uncertain. This clonotype was sampled from an adult woman who had mild COVID-19 (a few samples of this study predate the infection). Cell type and time point are not known. Sequenced sample: PBMCs or a T cell subset sorted from them (not recorded which). The chain's CDR3 is CASSPRASSGANVLTF. CDR3 bases: TGTGCCAGTAGTCCCCGGGCCAGCTCTGGGGCCAACGTCCTGACTTTC.